These 26 T cell receptor beta chains share one sample of origin, sequenced in a study of cytomegalovirus exposure and HLA in healthy donors. Primers: 60 Vbeta forward and 13 Jbeta reverse. Clones were sequenced by immunoSEQ multiplex PCR, and TCRdb holds only the in-frame ones, with some missing. The table has roughly 120,000 clones, roughly 81% seen once. The sample consisted of PBMCs. The receptors here all came from a woman between 25 and 40 years old in good health and CMV-seronegative.

The chain uses TRBV5-8 and TRBJ2-3, with 10 bases fitting TRBD2. V shed 0 bases and J 2 bases; nucleotides not matched to a gene: 6. From germline, CDR1 is SGHTS and CDR2 YDEGEE. This CDR3 is built from 17 residues. DNA for the CDR3: TGTGCCAGCAGCTTGGGAGGGACTAGCGTTCCCACAGATACGCAGTATTTT. Amino acid sequence: CASSLGGTSVPTDTQYF.

This chain uses TRBV15 with TRBJ1-1; 8 nucleotides line up with TRBD1. The V gene's germline CDR1 is LNHNV and CDR2 YYDKDF (reference sequence). Trimming cost V 3 bases and J 4 bases; bases outside gene matches: 4. This CDR3 region has 14 residues. CDR3 amino acids: CATSSRQGSTEAFF. CDR3 coding DNA: TGTGCCACCAGCAGCCGACAGGGGAGCACTGAAGCTTTCTTT. Full variable domain (outside the CDR3, taken from reference TRBV15 and TRBJ1-1): DAMVIQNPRYQVTQFGKPVTLSCSQTLNHNVMYWYQQKSSQAPKLLFHYYDKDFNNEADTPDNFQSRRPNTSFCFLDIRSPGLGDTAMYLCATSSRQGSTEAFFGQGTRLTVV.

Here the CDR3 reads CASSFRQTLDSNYGYTF. CDR3 DNA sequence: TGTGCCAGCAGCTTTAGACAGACTCTTGACTCTAACTATGGCTACACCTTC. This sequence joins TRBV13 and TRBJ1-2; weak D call: TRBD1 (5 bases). V gave up 3 bases and J gave up 0 bases, with 17 bases separating them. CDR3 length equals 17 residues. Looked up from germline, CDR1 is PRHDT and CDR2 is FYEKMQ (reference sequence).

The V gene is TRBV6-5, the J gene TRBJ2-3; 11 bases are a match to TRBD2. With V trimmed by 5 bases and J by 1 base, 2 bases remained unmatched. Germline CDR1 reads MNHEY; CDR2 reads SVGAGI. CDR3 length equals 15 residues. The CDR3 protein is CASSVLAGGTDTQYF. The CDR3 bases are TGTGCCAGCAGTGTACTAGCGGGGGGCACAGATACGCAGTATTTT.

The chain carries TRBV7-9 and TRBJ2-2; TRBD2 aligns across 13 bases. The CDR3 is 16 residues long. In germline, CDR1 is SEHNR, CDR2 FQNEAQ (reference sequence). The J segment lost 0 bases and the V segment lost 8 bases, leaving 3 bases of the junction unmatched. The CDR3 DNA follows: TGTGCCAGCGGGACTAGCGGGGCCTCGAACACCGGGGAGCTGTTTTTT. Its protein is CASGTSGASNTGELFF.

This clone was detected once. The chain uses TRBV27 and TRBJ2-1; D remains ambiguous. Trimming took 1 base from V and 6 from J, leaving 10 bases between them. The CDR3 consists of 14 residues. Germline lookup yields CDR1 MNHEY and CDR2 SMNVEV (reference sequence). CDR3 loop: CASSLLVTLNEQFF. The CDR3 nucleotides are TGTGCCAGCAGTTTATTGGTGACACTCAATGAGCAGTTCTTC.

This chain joins TRBV2 and TRBJ2-5; the match to TRBD2 covers 8 bases. The CDR3 has 14 amino acids. The V segment lost 3 bases and the J segment 4 bases; nucleotides outside the gene matches: 4. CDR1 is SNHLY and CDR2 is FYNNEI in the germline V gene. The CDR3 nucleotides are TGTGCCAGCAGTGACGGGAGGGGGGGAGAGACCCAGTACTTC. It yields the protein CASSDGRGGETQYF.

The chain combines TRBV18 with TRBJ1-1; no definite D call. CDR3 length equals 14 residues. The germline gives CDR1 KGHSH, CDR2 LQKENI. The V end was cut by 0 bases, the J end by 0 bases, with 5 bases between. The DNA of the CDR3 is TGTGCCAGCTCACCACCATCCATGAACACTGAAGCTTTCTTT. As protein: CASSPPSMNTEAFF.

The CDR3 loop reads CASSPRENHHEQYF. As DNA, the CDR3 is TGTGCCAGCAGCCCGCGGGAAAACCACCACGAGCAGTACTTC. The chain recombines TRBV7-8 with TRBJ2-7; D may be TRBD2 (6 bases). Trimming pared 5 bases from V and 5 bases from J, leaving 16 bases between. The CDR3 is 14 residues long. Looked up from germline, CDR1 is SGHVS and CDR2 is FQNEAQ.

This chain connects TRBV27 to TRBJ2-5; 13 bases fit TRBD2. Looked up from germline, CDR1 is MNHEY and CDR2 is SMNVEV (reference sequence). The length of the CDR3 is 15 residues. V lost 5 bases to trimming and J lost 3 bases; unmatched junction nucleotides: 3. The chain's CDR3 is CASSPGLAGKETQYF. The CDR3 bases are TGTGCCAGCAGTCCGGGACTAGCGGGGAAAGAGACCCAGTACTTC.

This clone has a single count. The gene calls are TRBV5-1 and TRBJ1-5; D call uncertain. Germline CDR1 and CDR2: SGHRS and YFSETQ. This CDR3 is built from 15 residues. V dropped 4 bases and J dropped 6 bases, with 17 bases sitting between them. The CDR3 sequence is CASSLSGNVGQPQHF. CDR3 nucleotide sequence: TGCGCCAGCAGCCTGAGCGGTAATGTCGGTCAGCCCCAGCATTTT.

The V and J genes are TRBV4-1 and TRBJ1-3; D uncertain. V gave up 1 base and J gave up 2 bases, with 15 bases separating them. The germline V gene has CDR1 MGHRA and CDR2 YSYEKL. CDR3 length: 17 amino acids. The CDR3 DNA reads as TGCGCCAGCAGCCAAGTGGTGTCTACCCTCACTGGAAACACCATATATTTT. Protein sequence: CASSQVVSTLTGNTIYF.

This rearrangement joins TRBV6-6 to TRBJ1-2; TRBD1 aligns across 7 bases. V dropped 4 bases and J dropped 4; count of bases not matched to a gene: 3. The CDR3 extends over 13 amino acids. Germline loops: CDR1 MNHNY, CDR2 SVGAGI (reference sequence). As DNA, the CDR3 is TGTGCCAGCAGTTCGAGGGACAGCTATGGCTACACCTTC. Its translation: CASSSRDSYGYTF.

The rearrangement uses TRBV15 and TRBJ1-6; D call uncertain. The V gene's germline CDR1 is LNHNV and CDR2 YYDKDF (reference sequence). V lost 10 bases and J lost 5, with 15 bases in between. CDR3 size: 14 residues. CDR3 protein: CASAKHRDNSPLHF. The DNA of the CDR3 is TGTGCCAGCGCAAAGCACCGGGATAATTCACCCCTCCACTTT.

The chain uses TRBV23-1 and TRBJ1-5, with a tentative D call TRBD1 (5 bases). Being an ORF, TRBV23-1 has a function that is uncertain. The V end was cut by 0 bases, the J end by 0 bases, with 12 bases between. The CDR3 spans 17 residues. CDR3 in DNA: TGCGCCAGCAGTCAATCGGGGCAGCCTTATAGCAATCAGCCCCAGCATTTT. Translated: CASSQSGQPYSNQPQHF.

The rearrangement uses TRBV19 and TRBJ2-1, with 9 bases matching TRBD1. Germline V gene lookup returns CDR1 LNHDA and CDR2 SQIVND (reference sequence). This CDR3 spans 15 amino acids. V trimming: 7 bases; J trimming: 2 bases; junction bases outside the gene matches: 6. In nucleotides, the CDR3 is TGTGCCAGTACGCTGGGACAGGGTACCTACAATGAGCAGTTCTTC. Translation gives CASTLGQGTYNEQFF.

The CDR3 coding sequence is TGTGCCAGCAGTCCCAGACAGGGCGGGGGCTACACCTTC. Translation: CASSPRQGGGYTF. The chain carries TRBV2 and TRBJ1-2; 7 positions agree with TRBD1. V was clipped by 5 bases and J by 8 bases; unmatched bases: 8. CDR1 and CDR2 from the germline V gene are SNHLY and FYNNEI. CDR3 length equals 13 residues.

The chain carries TRBV7-3 and TRBJ2-1; 7 bases align to TRBD2. The length of the CDR3 is 16 residues. Germline lookup yields CDR1 SGHTA and CDR2 FQGTGA. J lost 0 bases, V lost 5 bases, and 7 bases had no gene match. DNA for the CDR3: TGTGCCAGCAGCGATACCACGGGGGGCTCCTACAATGAGCAGTTCTTC. Translating gives CASSDTTGGSYNEQFF.

The V call is TRBV12-5, the J call TRBJ2-7, with D possibly TRBD2 on 7 matching bases. Between the trimmed V and J ends, which lost 1 base and 2 bases, there was a span of 12 bases. This CDR3 is 15 amino acids long. The germline gives CDR1 LGHNT, CDR2 FRNRAP. The CDR3 DNA reads TGTGCTAGTGGTTTGGAGGTGGGGGGGCCCTACGAGCAGTACTTC. Its protein is CASGLEVGGPYEQYF.

The chain employs TRBV6-1 and TRBJ1-2; TRBD1 might be the D (6 bases). Per germline, CDR1 MNHNS and CDR2 SASEGT. The CDR3 is 13 amino acids. Trimming pared 1 base from V and 8 bases from J, leaving 11 bases between. The CDR3: CASSEDWGRGYTF. In DNA, the CDR3 is TGTGCCAGCAGTGAAGATTGGGGGCGCGGCTACACCTTC.

The gene calls are TRBV6-1 and TRBJ1-6; possibly TRBD1 for D (5 bases). This CDR3 contains 14 residues. Germline V gene data show CDR1 as MNHNS and CDR2 as SASEGT. V lost 11 bases, J lost 5 bases, and 16 bases lay in between. The CDR3 DNA sequence: TGTGCCGGGCAGGGTGGTGTAAATAATTCACCCCTCCACTTT. This codes for CAGQGGVNNSPLHF.

The chain uses TRBV6-6 and TRBJ2-7; a possible D gene is TRBD2 (6 bases). Germline-derived CDR1 and CDR2 are MNHNY and SVGAGI (reference sequence). Between the trimmed V and J ends, which lost 2 bases and 6 bases, there was a span of 14 bases. This CDR3 spans 14 amino acids. CDR3 bases: TGTGCCAGCAGTTACCCCAGGGAGGTAAGCGAGCAGTACTTC. It codes for CASSYPREVSEQYF.

The chain is built from TRBV19 and TRBJ2-7, with a tentative D call TRBD1 (5 bases). The germline V gene encodes CDR1 LNHDA and CDR2 SQIVND (reference sequence). CDR3 length: 13 residues. The V and J ends lost 4 bases and 4 bases respectively, with 11 bases between them. The CDR3 region is CASSTQDRYEQYF. For the CDR3, the DNA is TGTGCCAGTAGTACCCAAGACAGATACGAGCAGTACTTC.

The chain employs TRBV15 and TRBJ1-5; D might be TRBD1 (6 bases). Germline V gene sequence: CDR1 LNHNV, CDR2 YYDKDF (reference sequence). V gave up 2 bases and J gave up 6 bases, with 11 bases separating them. The CDR3 runs 14 residues. The CDR3 spells CATSRLQGSQPQHF. The CDR3 DNA follows: TGTGCCACCAGCAGACTCCAGGGGTCTCAGCCCCAGCATTTT. The entire variable domain, with the rest obtained from reference TRBV15 and TRBJ1-5, is as follows: DAMVIQNPRYQVTQFGKPVTLSCSQTLNHNVMYWYQQKSSQAPKLLFHYYDKDFNNEADTPDNFQSRRPNTSFCFLDIRSPGLGDTAMYLCATSRLQGSQPQHFGDGTRLSIL.

The gene calls are TRBV27 and TRBJ2-7, with D perhaps matching TRBD1 (6 bases). The ends were cut back, 7 bases at V and 2 bases at J, with 12 bases in the middle. Germline-derived CDR1 and CDR2 are MNHEY and SMNVEV (reference sequence). CDR3 length: 13 residues. DNA for the CDR3: TGTGCCAGCAAGGGGGACGCCACCTACGAGCAGTACTTC. Its translation: CASKGDATYEQYF.

This chain connects TRBV18 to TRBJ1-5; TRBD1 matches 7 bases. The trim removed 6 bases at V and 0 bases at J, leaving 5 bases unmatched. In germline, CDR1 is KGHSH, CDR2 LQKENI. This CDR3 has 15 amino acids. The CDR3 reads CASSRQGFSNQPQHF. As DNA, the CDR3 is TGTGCCAGCTCGCGACAGGGTTTTAGCAATCAGCCCCAGCATTTT.